This TCR beta chain was recorded in a study of blood T cell repertoires in COVID-19. Study-wide background: COVID-19 samples, acute and convalescent, were from the United States, Italy and Spain. The cDNA or gDNA used as material had been derived from T cells, B-cell-depleted T cells, or PBMCs.

This CDR3 is 16 amino acids long. V lost 0 bases and J lost 2, with 13 bases in between. CDR1 is MNHEY and CDR2 is SVGAGI in the germline V gene. Source study methods: Estimation of nucleated cell counts was performed using reference gene primer amplification. Libraries were prepared by immunoSEQ multiplex PCR; TCRdb keeps only in-frame clonotypes and omits some of them. D and trimming were read from the DNA, whereas the V and J calls and clone size are those reported in that table. The sample consists of some 95,000 clones, 75% to 85% of them appearing once. This clonotype originated in a man between 65 and 80 years old with acute or convalescent COVID-19. This chain joins TRBV6-5 and TRBJ2-5, with D maybe TRBD2 (5 bases). Sequencing was performed on peripheral blood. The CDR3 nucleotides read TGTGCCAGCAGTTACTCGAGTAGGACTCCTCAAGAGACCCAGTACTTC. Translation gives CASSYSSRTPQETQYF.